The text below deals with one T cell receptor (beta chain). Its recognized antigen is unknown. Per-nucleotide qualities are absent, and no much larger clonotype sits a single base away. The ex vivo total memory CD4+ samples were sequenced at deep level, which gave a detection sensitivity of one cell in 200,000. The QIAamp DNA Micro Kit was used to extract genomic DNA from cell pellets, and spectrophotometry was used to check the quantity and purity of the genomic DNA. Amplification of TCR Vbeta CDR3 regions was performed with the immunoSEQ multiplex PCR assay. Sequencing of amplicons was performed on the Illumina HiSeq platform. The retrieved sequences were 87 nucleotides long and included the CDR3 region. Turning to the authors' computational methods: A clonotype was defined as a unique productive TCR Vbeta nucleotide sequence, quantified by productive template frequency from ImmunoSEQ Analyzer V3.0. Expanded clonotypes were defined using a threshold set at the top 5th percentile of each repertoire ranked by frequency. Repertoire overlap was computed as Chao-Jaccard with the R package fossil and visualized by nonmetric multidimensional scaling with the R package MASS. TCRdb retrieved this table from immuneACCESS and kept in-frame rearrangements only. Not all clones are present; in checked studies, unresolved V genes account for under half, and no reason is known for the remainder. Clone size and V and J calls were adopted from that table, with D and trimming inferred from the DNA. In this sample the table shows roughly 28,000 clones, approximately 78% of which occur a single time. Jointly, the top ten make up around 0.88% of the sample.

The CDR3 numbers 12 residues from cysteine through phenylalanine. Here the CDR3 DNA is all that survives: 36 bases in frame from base 1. V is reduced by 5 bases and J by 1 base, leaving a spacing of 6 bases between them. CDR1 is given as SGHNT and CDR2 as YENEEA, both from the germline V gene. Memory CD4+ T cells, defined as all CD4+ cells other than CD45RA+CCR7+CD95- naive cells, were FACS-sorted on a FACSAria III to a purity of over 95%. Blood from healthy donors was obtained from blood donation centers in Switzerland. Positive selection with CD4 and CD14 magnetic microbeads was used to enrich total CD4+ T cells and monocytes. CD8+, CD14+, CD16+, CD56+, CD19+ and CD25-bright cells were excluded before sorting. To assess in vivo expansion of bacteria-reactive clonotypes, total memory CD4+ T cells from two blood donors were sequenced directly ex vivo. Isolation of peripheral blood mononuclear cells from donor blood was performed with Ficoll-Paque Plus.

These data are taken from a study of human CD4 T cells and Enterobacteriaceae (dated by TCRdb to about 2020). General study outcomes and caveats: Ex vivo, broadly cross-reactive clonotypes appeared more expanded than specific ones, with about 55% of the 19 and most of the roughly 34 in the top 5%. The reactivity of ex vivo clonotypes was inferred solely through the matching of nucleotide sequences to CFSE-low cultures from the same donors.

The source material was memory CD4+ T cells from blood. The cell subset or site label corresponds to: total memory CD4 T cells sorted directly ex vivo, unstimulated. This chain joins TRBV11-3 to TRBJ2-7; no confident D gene assignment can be made. This sequence originates from a human donor in good health. Read as DNA, the sequence is TGTGCCAGCAGCCGACCTTCCTACGAGCAGTACTTC. Translated, it reads CASSRPSYEQYF.